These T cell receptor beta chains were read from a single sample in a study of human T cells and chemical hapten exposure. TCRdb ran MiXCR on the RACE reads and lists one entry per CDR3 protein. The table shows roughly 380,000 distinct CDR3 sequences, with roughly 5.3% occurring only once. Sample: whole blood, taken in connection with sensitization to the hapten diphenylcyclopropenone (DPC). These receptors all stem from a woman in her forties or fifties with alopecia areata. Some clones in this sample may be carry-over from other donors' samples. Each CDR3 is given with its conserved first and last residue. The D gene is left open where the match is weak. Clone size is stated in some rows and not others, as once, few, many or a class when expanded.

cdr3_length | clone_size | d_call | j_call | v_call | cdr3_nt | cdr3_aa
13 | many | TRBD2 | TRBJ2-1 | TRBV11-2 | TGTGCCACGGGGACTAGCGGGTACAATGAGCAGTTCTTC | CATGTSGYNEQFF
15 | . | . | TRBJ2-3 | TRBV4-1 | TGCGCCAGCAGCCAAGACGGAGGTAGCAGGGATACGCAGTATTTT | CASSQDGGSRDTQYF
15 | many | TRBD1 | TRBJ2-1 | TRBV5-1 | TGCGCCAGCAGCCTACAGGGGGCAGAGTACAATGAGCAGTTCTTC | CASSLQGAEYNEQFF
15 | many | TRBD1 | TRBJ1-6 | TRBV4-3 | TGCGCCAGCAGCCAGGGACAGGGGAGTTGGTCACCCCTCCACTTT | CASSQGQGSWSPLHF
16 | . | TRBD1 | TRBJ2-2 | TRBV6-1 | TGTGCCAGCAGCCCGAGGGGACAGCTAAACACCGGGGAGCTGTTTTTT | CASSPRGQLNTGELFF
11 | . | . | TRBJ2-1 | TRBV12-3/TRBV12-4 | TGTGCCAGCAGTCTCACACAGGAGCAGTTCTTC | CASSLTQEQFF
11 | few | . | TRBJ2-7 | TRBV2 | TGTGCCAGCAGTGGGGGTCGGGAGCAGTACTTC | CASSGGREQYF
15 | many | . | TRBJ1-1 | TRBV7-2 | TGTGCCAGCAGCTCCCGCGGGCCTTCGGGGACTGAAGCTTTCTTT | CASSSRGPSGTEAFF
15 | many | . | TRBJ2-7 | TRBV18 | TGTGCCAGCTCACCACCGGGGGGGCCGGTCGGCGAGCAGTACTTC | CASSPPGGPVGEQYF
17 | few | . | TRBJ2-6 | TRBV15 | TGTGCCACCAGCAGAGATAGATTCATCTCTGGGGCCAACGTCCTGACTTTC | CATSRDRFISGANVLTF
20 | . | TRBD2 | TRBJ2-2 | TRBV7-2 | TGTGCCAGCAGCTTCTTATTGATGACGGCGGGAGCCAGGAACACCGGGGAGCTGTTTTTT | CASSFLLMTAGARNTGELFF
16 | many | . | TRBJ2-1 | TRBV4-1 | TGCGCCAGCAGCCAACGGGGGTCGACCGATTACAATGAGCAGTTCTTC | CASSQRGSTDYNEQFF
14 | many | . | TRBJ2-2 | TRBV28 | TGTGCCAGCAGTTTACCCCCGAACACCGGGGAGCTGTTTTTT | CASSLPPNTGELFF
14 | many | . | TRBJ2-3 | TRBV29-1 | TGCAGCGTTGAACCTAGCTATGGAACAGATACGCAGTATTTT | CSVEPSYGTDTQYF
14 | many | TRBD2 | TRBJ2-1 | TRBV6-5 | TGTGCCAGCAGGCTAACGGGAGGGGGAAATGAGCAGTTCTTC | CASRLTGGGNEQFF
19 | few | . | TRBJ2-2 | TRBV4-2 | TGTGCCAGCAGCCAAGACTCCGGCCGGGACACTGCGAACACCGGGGAGCTGTTTTTT | CASSQDSGRDTANTGELFF
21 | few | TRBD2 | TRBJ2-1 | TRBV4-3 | TGCGCCAGCAGCCAAGCGCCCGGACCGATGGGTTCTAGCGGCAGATACAATGAGCAGTTCTTC | CASSQAPGPMGSSGRYNEQFF
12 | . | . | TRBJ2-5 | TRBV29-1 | TGCAGCGTTAGTAGGGATGGGGAGACCCAGTACTTC | CSVSRDGETQYF
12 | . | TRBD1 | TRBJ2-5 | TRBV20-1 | TGCAGTGTTCTTCACAGGGGCGAGACCCAGTACTTC | CSVLHRGETQYF
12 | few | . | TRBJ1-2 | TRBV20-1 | TGCAGTGCTACTACCGGGACTCCCCTCTACACCTTC | CSATTGTPLYTF
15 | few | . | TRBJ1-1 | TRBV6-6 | TGTGCCAGCAGTTCTACCAGGGGCGCGAACACTGAAGCTTTCTTT | CASSSTRGANTEAFF
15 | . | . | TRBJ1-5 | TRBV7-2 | TGTGCCAGCAGTGGGGGGAGCTATAGCAATCAGCCCCAGCATTTT | CASSGGSYSNQPQHF
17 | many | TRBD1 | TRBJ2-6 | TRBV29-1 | TGCAGCGTATCTGTGACAGGGATTCTCTCTGGGGCCAACGTCCTGACTTTC | CSVSVTGILSGANVLTF
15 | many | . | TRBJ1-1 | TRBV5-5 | TGTGCCAGCAGCTTGTCAGTACGGTCCCCGAACGAAGCTTTCTTT | CASSLSVRSPNEAFF
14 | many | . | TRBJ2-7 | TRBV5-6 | TGTGCCAGCAGCTTGGGCGCCAGGGTCAACGAGCAGTACTTC | CASSLGARVNEQYF
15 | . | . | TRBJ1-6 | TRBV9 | TGTGCCAGCAGCCCACAGACCCTTCATAATTCACCCCTCCACTTT | CASSPQTLHNSPLHF
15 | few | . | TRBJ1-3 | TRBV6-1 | TGTGCCAGCAGACCCGACAGCAACTCTGGAAACACCATATATTTT | CASRPDSNSGNTIYF
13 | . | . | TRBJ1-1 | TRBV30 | TGTGCCTGGAGCTCAGGGGACCACACTGAAGCTTTCTTT | CAWSSGDHTEAFF
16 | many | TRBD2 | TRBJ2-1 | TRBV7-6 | TGTGCCAGCAGCGCCCGACTAGCGGGATCCTACAATGAGCAGTTCTTC | CASSARLAGSYNEQFF
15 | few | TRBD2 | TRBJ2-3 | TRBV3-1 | TGTGCCAGCAGCCAAGGGACTAGCTCCACAGATACGCAGTATTTT | CASSQGTSSTDTQYF
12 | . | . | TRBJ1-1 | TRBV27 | TGTGCTACAGCGGGGCCGAACACTGAAGCTTTCTTT | CATAGPNTEAFF
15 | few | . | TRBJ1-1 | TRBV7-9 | TGTGCCAGCAGCTTTTACTGGACAGTAAACACTGAAGCTTTCTTT | CASSFYWTVNTEAFF
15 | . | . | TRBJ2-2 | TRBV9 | TGTGCCAGCAGCGTAGGGGACAAGAACACCGGGGAGCTGTTTTTT | CASSVGDKNTGELFF
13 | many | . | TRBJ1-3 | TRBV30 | TGTGCCTGGAGTGTGCAGTCTGGAAACACCATATATTTT | CAWSVQSGNTIYF
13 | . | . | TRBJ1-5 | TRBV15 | TGTGCCACCGCAAGGGGGGACAATCAGCCCCAGCATTTT | CATARGDNQPQHF
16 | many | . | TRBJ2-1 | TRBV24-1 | TGTGCCACCAGTGATCCAGGCCAGACCCCTGTGGATGAGCAGTTCTTC | CATSDPGQTPVDEQFF